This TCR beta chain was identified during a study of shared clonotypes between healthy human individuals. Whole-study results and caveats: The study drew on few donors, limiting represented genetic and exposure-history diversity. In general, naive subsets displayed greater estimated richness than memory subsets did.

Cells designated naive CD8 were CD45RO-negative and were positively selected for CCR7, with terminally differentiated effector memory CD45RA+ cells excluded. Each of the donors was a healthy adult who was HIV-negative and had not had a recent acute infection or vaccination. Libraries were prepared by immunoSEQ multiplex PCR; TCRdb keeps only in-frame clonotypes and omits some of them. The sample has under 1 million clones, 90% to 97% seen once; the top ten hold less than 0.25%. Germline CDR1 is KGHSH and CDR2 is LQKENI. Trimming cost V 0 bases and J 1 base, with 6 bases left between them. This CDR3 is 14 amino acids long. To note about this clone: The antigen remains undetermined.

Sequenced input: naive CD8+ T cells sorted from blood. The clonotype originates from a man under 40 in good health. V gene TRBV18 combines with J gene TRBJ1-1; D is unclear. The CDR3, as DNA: TGTGCCAGCTCACCACCGGCATCGAACACTGAAGCTTTCTTT. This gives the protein CASSPPASNTEAFF.